This TCR beta chain was recovered during a study of human T cells and chemical hapten exposure. Study background: Recorded diagnoses among the mostly female patients were alopecia areata, totalis or universalis. Study-level points and caveats: The study found that DPC sensitization did not change TCRs above 1 in 1000 frequency.

Remarks on this clonotype: No antigen is known for it.

The time point: pre-sensitization, week 0. This sample's treatment: therapeutic diphenylcyclopropenone sensitization with weekly scalp DPC. In the authors' methods: From approximately 20,000 to 700,000 TCRs were found per sample, with a median of about 96,000. TCRdb processed the RACE reads anew with MiXCR; each CDR3 protein has one entry. These V and J calls derive from TCRdb rather than the authors' analysis. The repertoire holds about 87,000 distinct CDR3 sequences, with 9.6% as singletons. The sample in question was whole blood, obtained in connection with sensitization to the hapten diphenylcyclopropenone (DPC). The source is a woman aged 40 to 50 with alopecia areata. Some clones in this sample may be carry-over from other donors' samples.

The CDR3 protein is CASTRTSGTYEQYF. The CDR3 bases are TGTGCCAGCACTCGGACTAGCGGGACCTACGAGCAGTACTTC. V usage is TRBV7-2 and J usage is TRBJ2-7, with 12 bases matching TRBD2. This CDR3 is 14 amino acids long. Germline V gives CDR1 SGHTA, CDR2 FQGNSA. Trimming took 7 bases from V and 2 from J; bases not matched to a gene: 3.